This T cell receptor (beta chain) originates from a study of shared clonotypes between healthy human individuals. Assay used: immunoSEQ multiplex PCR; TCRdb lists only in-frame clones, some missing. The sample lists about 1.4 million clones, roughly 96% occurring once. The CDR3 is made up of 16 amino acids. V gave up 5 bases and J gave up 6 bases; unmatched junction bases: 9. CDR1 and CDR2 from the germline V gene are MNHEY and SMNVEV (reference sequence). Note on this clone: Its antigen is undetermined.

Study-wide results and caveats: As a rule, naive subsets had a larger estimated richness than memory subsets. An effect of sequencing depth on clonotype sharing among donors was expected.

The V call is TRBV27, the J call TRBJ2-7; TRBD2 matches at 14 bases. Sequenced material: naive CD4+ T cells sorted from blood. Noted subset: CD45RA+ positively selected. This receptor was obtained from a man aged 30 to 39 in good health. This CDR3 is CASSRVPGLAGGEQYF. CDR3 nucleotide sequence: TGTGCCAGCAGTCGAGTACCTGGACTAGCGGGAGGCGAGCAGTACTTC.